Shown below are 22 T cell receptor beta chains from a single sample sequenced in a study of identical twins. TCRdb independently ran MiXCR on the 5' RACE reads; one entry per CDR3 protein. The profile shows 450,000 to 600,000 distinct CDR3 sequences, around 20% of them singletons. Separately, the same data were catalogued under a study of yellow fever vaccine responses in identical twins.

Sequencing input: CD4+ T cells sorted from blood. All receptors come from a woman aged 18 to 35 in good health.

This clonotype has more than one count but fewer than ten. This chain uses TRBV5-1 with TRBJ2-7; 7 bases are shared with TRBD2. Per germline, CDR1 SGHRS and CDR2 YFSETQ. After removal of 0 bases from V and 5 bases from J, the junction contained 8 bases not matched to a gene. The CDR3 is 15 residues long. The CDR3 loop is CASSLVGGGMNEQYF. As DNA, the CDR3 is TGCGCCAGCAGCTTGGTTGGGGGGGGGATGAACGAGCAGTACTTC.

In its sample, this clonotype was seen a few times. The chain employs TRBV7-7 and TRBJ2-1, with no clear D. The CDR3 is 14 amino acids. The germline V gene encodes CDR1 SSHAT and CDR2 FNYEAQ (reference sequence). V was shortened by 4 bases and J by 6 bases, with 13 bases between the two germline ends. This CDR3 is CASSSGPPSNEQFF. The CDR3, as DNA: TGTGCCAGCAGCTCCGGACCACCTAGCAATGAGCAGTTCTTC.

CDR3 sequence reads: CASSDKDIYNEQFF. CDR3 nucleotides: TGTGCCAGCAGTGATAAGGACATTTACAATGAGCAGTTCTTC. The V gene is TRBV2, the J gene TRBJ2-1; possibly TRBD1 for D (5 bases). CDR3 length: 14 amino acids. The V gene's germline CDR1 is SNHLY and CDR2 FYNNEI. Deletions cut 3 bases from V and 4 bases from J, with 10 bases between.

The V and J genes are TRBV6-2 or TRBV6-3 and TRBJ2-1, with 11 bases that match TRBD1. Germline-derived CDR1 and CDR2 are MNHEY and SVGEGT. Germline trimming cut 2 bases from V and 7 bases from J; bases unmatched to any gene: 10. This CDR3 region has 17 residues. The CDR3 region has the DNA TGTGCCAGCAGTTACGGGACAGGGGGACTTAGTAGGAATGAGCAGTTCTTC. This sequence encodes CASSYGTGGLSRNEQFF.

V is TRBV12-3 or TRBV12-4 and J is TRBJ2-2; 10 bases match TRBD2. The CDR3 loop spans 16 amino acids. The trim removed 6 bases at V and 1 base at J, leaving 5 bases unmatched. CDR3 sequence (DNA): TGTGCCAGCAGCCCATTAGCGGGAGGGAACACCGGGGAGCTGTTTTTT. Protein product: CASSPLAGGNTGELFF.

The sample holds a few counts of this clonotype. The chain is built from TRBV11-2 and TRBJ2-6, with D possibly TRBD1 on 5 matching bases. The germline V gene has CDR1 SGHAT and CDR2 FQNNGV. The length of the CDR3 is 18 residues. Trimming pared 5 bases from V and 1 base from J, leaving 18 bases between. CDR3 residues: CASSTLRALLSGANVLTF. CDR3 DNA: TGTGCCAGCAGCACACTCAGGGCCCTCCTTTCTGGGGCCAACGTCCTGACTTTC.

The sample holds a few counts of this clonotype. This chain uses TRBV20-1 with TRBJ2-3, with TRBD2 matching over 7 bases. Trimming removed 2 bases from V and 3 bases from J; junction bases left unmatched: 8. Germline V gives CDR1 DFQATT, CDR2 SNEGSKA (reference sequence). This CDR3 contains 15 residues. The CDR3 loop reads CSARTGGAETDTQYF. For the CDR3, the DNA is TGCAGTGCTAGAACGGGGGGAGCGGAGACAGATACGCAGTATTTT.

The CDR3 is CAISDWSRERTIEQFF. DNA for the CDR3: TGTGCCATCAGTGATTGGAGCCGGGAAAGAACAATTGAGCAGTTCTTC. The genes are TRBV10-3 and TRBJ2-1, with a possible D match to TRBD2 (5 bases). The length of the CDR3 is 16 residues. V was pared by 3 bases and J by 9 bases, with 21 bases between. Germline lookup yields CDR1 ENHRY and CDR2 SYGVKD.

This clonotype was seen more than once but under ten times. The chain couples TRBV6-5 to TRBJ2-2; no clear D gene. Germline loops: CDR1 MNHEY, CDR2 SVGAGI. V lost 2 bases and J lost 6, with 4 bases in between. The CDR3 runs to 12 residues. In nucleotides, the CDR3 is TGTGCCAGCAGTTACAGGGCCGGGGAGCTGTTTTTT. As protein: CASSYRAGELFF.

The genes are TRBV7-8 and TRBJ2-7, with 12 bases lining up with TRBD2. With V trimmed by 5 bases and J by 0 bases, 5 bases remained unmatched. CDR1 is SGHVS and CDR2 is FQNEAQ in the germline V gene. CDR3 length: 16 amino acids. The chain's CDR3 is CASSLLAGGSSYEQYV. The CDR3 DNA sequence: TGTGCCAGCAGCCTCCTAGCGGGGGGGAGCTCCTACGAGCAGTACGTC.

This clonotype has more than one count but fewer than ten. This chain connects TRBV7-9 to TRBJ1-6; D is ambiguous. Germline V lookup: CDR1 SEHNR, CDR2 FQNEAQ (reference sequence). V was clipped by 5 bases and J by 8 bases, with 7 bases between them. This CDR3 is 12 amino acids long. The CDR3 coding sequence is TGTGCCAGCAGCCGGGTGGATTCACCCCTCCACTTT. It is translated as CASSRVDSPLHF.

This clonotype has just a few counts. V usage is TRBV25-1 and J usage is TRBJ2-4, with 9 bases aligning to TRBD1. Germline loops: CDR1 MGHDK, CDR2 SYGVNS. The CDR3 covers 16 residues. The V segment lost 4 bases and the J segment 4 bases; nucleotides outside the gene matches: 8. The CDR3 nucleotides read TGTGCCAGCAGTGCCCCGGGACAGGGCTCGAAAAACATTCAGTACTTC. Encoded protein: CASSAPGQGSKNIQYF.

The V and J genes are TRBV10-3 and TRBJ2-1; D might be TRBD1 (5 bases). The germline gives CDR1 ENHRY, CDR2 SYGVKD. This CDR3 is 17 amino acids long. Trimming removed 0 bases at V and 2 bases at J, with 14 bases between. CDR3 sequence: CAISESGKGNTYNEQFF. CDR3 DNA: TGTGCCATCAGTGAGTCGGGAAAGGGGAACACCTACAATGAGCAGTTCTTC.

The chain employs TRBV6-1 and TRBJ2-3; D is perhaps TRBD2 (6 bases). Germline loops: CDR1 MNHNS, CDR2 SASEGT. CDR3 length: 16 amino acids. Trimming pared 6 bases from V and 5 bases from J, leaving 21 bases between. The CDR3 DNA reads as TGTGCCAGCAGCCCCCTCCCTAGTGGGGGGATAGATACGCAGTATTTT. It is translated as CASSPLPSGGIDTQYF.

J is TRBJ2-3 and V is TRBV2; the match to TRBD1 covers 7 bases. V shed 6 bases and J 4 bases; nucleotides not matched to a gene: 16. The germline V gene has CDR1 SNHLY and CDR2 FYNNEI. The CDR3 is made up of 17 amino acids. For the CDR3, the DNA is TGTGCCAGCAGCCGGGACAGCCAATTGTTGGCATCAGATACGCAGTATTTT. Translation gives CASSRDSQLLASDTQYF. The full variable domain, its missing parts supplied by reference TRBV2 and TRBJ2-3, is EPEVTQTPSHQVTQMGQEVILRCVPISNHLYFYWYRQILGQKVEFLVSFYNNEISEKSEIFDDQFSVERPDGSNFTLKIRSTKLEDSAMYFCASSRDSQLLASDTQYFGPGTRLTVL.

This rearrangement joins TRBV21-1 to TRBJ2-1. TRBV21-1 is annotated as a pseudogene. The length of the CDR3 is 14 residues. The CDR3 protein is CASSKGTHNNEQFF. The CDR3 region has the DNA TGTGCCAGCAGCAAAGGGACTCATAACAATGAGCAGTTCTTC.

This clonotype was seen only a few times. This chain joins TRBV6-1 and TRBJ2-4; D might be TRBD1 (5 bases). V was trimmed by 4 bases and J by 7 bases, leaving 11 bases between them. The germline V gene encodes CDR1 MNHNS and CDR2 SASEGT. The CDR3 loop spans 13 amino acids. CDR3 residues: CASSVTRVNIQYF. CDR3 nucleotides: TGTGCCAGCAGTGTTACCAGGGTCAACATTCAGTACTTC.

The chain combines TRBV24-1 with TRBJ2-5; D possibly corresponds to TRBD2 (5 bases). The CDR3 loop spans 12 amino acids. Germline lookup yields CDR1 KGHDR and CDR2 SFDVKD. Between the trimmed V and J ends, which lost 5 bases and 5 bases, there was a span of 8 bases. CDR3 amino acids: CATSGGFETQYF. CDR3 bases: TGTGCCACCAGTGGAGGGTTTGAGACCCAGTACTTC.

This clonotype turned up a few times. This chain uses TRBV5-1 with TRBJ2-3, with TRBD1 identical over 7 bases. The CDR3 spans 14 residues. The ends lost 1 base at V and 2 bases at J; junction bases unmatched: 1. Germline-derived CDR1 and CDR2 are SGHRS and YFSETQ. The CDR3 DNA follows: TGCGCCAGCAGCTTGAGGGGGCCCACAGATACGCAGTATTTT. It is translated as CASSLRGPTDTQYF.

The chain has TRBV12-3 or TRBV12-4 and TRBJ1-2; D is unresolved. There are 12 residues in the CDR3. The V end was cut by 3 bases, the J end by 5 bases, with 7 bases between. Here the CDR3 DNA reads TGTGCCAGCAGTTTCCGGGAGTATGGCTACACCTTC. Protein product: CASSFREYGYTF.

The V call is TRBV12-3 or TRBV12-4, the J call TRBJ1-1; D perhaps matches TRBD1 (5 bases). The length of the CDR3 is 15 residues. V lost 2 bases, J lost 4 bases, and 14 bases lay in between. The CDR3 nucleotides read TGTGCCAGCAGTTTACAGGGCAGCGGGCCCACTGAAGCTTTCTTT. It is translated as CASSLQGSGPTEAFF.

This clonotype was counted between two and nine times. The CDR3 is CASSPRYSYNEQFF. CDR3 coding DNA: TGTGCCAGCAGTCCCAGGTATTCATACAATGAGCAGTTCTTC. The gene calls are TRBV12-3 or TRBV12-4 and TRBJ2-1; D is ambiguous. Between the trimmed V and J ends, which lost 5 bases and 4 bases, there was a span of 12 bases. The CDR3 is 14 residues long.